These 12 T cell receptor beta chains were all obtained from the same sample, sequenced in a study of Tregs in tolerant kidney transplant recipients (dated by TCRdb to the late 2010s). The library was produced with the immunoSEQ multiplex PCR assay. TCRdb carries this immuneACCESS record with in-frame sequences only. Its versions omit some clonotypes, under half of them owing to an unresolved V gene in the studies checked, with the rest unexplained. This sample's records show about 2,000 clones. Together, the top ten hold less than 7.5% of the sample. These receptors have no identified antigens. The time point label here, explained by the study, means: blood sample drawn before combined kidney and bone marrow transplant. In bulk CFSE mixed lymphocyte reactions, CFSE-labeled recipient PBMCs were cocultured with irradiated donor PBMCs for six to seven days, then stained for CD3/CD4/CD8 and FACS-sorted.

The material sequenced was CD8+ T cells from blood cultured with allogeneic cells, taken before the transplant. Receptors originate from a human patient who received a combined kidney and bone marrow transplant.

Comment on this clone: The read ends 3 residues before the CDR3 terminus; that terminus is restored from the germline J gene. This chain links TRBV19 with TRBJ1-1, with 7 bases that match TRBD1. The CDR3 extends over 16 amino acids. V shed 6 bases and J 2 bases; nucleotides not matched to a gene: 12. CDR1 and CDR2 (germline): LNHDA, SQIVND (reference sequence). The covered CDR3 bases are TGTGCCAGTAGGGCGGAAAGCGGGACAGCAAACACTGAA. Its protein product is CASRAESGTANTE. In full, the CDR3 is CASRAESGTANTEAFF.

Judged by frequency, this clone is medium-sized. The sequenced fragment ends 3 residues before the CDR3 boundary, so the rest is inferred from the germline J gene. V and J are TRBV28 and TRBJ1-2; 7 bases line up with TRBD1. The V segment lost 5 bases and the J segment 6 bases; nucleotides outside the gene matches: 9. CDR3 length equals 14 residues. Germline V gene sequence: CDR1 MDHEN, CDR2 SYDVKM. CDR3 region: CASSILTGVDGYTF. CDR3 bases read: TGTGCCAGCAGTATCCTAACAGGGGTAGATGGC.

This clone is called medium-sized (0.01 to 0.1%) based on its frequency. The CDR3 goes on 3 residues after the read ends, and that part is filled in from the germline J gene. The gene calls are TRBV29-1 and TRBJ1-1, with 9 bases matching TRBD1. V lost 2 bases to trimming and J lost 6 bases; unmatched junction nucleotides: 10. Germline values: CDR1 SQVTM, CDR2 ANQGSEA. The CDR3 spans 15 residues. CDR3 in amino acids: CSVERFDRGGPEAFF. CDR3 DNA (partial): TGCAGCGTTGAAAGGTTCGACAGGGGGGGCCCTGAA.

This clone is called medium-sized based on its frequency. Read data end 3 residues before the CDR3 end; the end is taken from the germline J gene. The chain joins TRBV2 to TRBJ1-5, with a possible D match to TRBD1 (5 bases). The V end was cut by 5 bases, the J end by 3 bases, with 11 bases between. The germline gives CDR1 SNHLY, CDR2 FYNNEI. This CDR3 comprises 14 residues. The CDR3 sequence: CASSNGHLNQPQHF. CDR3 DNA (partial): TGTGCCAGCAGTAACGGACACCTCAATCAGCCC.

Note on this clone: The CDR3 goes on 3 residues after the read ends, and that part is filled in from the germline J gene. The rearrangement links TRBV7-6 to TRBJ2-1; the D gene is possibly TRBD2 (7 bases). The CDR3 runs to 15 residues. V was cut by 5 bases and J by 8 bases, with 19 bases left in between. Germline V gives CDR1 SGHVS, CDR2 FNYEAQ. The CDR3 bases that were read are TGTGCCAGCAGCGGGGGGGGGACACCCCGGGATGAG. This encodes CASSGGGTPRDE. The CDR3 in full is CASSGGGTPRDEQFF.

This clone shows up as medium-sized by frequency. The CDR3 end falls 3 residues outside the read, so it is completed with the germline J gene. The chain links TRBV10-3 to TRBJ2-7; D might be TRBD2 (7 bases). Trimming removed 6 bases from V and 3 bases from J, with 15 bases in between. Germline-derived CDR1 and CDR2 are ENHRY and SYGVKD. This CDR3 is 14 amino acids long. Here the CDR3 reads CAIRGGDIFYEQYF. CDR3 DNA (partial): TGTGCCATCAGGGGGGGGGACATATTCTACGAG.

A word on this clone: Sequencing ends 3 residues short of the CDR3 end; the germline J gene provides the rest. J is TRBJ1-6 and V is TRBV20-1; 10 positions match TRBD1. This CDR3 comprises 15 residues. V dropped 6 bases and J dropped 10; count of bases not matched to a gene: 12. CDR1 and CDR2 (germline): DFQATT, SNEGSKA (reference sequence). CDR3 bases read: TGCAGTGCCACTCCGGACAGGGGGGTAGGGTCACCC. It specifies CSATPDRGVGSP. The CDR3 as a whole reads CSATPDRGVGSPLHF.

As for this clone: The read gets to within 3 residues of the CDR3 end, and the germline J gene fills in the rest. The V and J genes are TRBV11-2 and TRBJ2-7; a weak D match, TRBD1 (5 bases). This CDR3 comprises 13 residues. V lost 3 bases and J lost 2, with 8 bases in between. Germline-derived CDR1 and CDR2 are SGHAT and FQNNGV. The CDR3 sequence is CASSFDSTYEQYF. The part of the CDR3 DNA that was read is TGTGCCAGCAGCTTTGACAGTACCTACGAG.

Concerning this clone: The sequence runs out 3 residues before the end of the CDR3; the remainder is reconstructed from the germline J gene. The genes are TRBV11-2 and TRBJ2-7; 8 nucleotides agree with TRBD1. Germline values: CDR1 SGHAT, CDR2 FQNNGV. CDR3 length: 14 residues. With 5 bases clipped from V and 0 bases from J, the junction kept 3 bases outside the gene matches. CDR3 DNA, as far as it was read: TGTGCCAGCAGCGCAGGGACAGGCTCCTACGAG. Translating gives CASSAGTGSYE. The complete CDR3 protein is CASSAGTGSYEQYF.

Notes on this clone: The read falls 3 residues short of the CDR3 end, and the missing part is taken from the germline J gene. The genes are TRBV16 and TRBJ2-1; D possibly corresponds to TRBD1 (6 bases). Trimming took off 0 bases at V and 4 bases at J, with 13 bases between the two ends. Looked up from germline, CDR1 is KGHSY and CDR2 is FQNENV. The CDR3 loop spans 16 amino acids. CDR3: CASSQSTGQRYNEQFF. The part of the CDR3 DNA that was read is TGTGCCAGCAGCCAATCGACAGGACAGAGATACAATGAG. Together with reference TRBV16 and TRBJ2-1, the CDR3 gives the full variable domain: GEEVAQTPKHLVRGEGQKAKLYCAPIKGHSYVFWYQQVLKNEFKFLISFQNENVFDETGMPKERFSAKCLPNSPCSLEIQATKLEDSAVYFCASSQSTGQRYNEQFFGPGTRLTVL.

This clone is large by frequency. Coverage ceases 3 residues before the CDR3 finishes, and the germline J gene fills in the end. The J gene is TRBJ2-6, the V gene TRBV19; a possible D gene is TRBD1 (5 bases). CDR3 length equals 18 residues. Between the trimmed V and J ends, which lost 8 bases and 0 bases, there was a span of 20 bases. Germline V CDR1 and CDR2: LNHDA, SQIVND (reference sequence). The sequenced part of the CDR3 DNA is TGTGCCAGTCGGCTGCAGGGCAGAGATTACTCTGGGGCCAACGTC. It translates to CASRLQGRDYSGANV. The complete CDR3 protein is CASRLQGRDYSGANVLTF.

The part of the CDR3 DNA that was read is TGTGCCAGTAGTATAGGGGCTGGCTCCTACGAG. Translated: CASSIGAGSYE. From start to end, the CDR3 is CASSIGAGSYEQYF. The chain recombines TRBV19 with TRBJ2-7; D gene ambiguous. Read sequence stops 3 residues before the CDR3 end, and the germline J gene provides the missing end. The CDR3 runs to 14 residues. Trimming removed 1 base at V and 0 bases at J, with 7 bases between. CDR1 and CDR2 from the germline V gene are LNHDA and SQIVND (reference sequence).